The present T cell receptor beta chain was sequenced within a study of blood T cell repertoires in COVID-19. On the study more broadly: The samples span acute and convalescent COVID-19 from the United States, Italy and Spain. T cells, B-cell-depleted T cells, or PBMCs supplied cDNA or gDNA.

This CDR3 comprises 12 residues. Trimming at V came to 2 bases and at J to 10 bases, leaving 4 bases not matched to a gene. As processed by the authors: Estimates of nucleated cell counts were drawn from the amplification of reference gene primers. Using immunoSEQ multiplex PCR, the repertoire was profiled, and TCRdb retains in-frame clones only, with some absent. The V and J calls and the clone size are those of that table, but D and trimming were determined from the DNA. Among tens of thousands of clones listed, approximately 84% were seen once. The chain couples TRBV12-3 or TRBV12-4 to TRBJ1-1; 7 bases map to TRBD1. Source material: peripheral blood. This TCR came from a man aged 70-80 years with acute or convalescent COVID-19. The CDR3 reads CASSLNDRVAFF. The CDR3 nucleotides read TGTGCCAGCAGTTTAAATGACAGGGTAGCTTTCTTT.